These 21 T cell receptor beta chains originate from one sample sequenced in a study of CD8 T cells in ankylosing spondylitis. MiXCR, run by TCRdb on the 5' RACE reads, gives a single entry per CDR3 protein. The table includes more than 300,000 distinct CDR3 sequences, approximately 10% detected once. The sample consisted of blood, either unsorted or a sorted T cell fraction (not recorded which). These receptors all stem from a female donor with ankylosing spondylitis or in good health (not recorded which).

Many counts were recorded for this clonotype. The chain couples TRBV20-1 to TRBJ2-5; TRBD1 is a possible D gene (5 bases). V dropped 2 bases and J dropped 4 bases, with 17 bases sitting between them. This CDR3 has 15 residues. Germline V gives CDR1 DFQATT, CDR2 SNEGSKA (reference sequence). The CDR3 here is CSARKGPLNGETQYF. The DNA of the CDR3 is TGCAGTGCTAGAAAGGGGCCCCTAAATGGAGAGACCCAGTACTTC.

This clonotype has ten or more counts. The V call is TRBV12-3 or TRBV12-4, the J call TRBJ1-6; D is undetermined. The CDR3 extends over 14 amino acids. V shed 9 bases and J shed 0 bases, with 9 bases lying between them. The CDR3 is CASLGSSYNSPLHF. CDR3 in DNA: TGTGCCAGTCTTGGGAGCTCCTATAATTCACCCCTCCACTTT.

The chain's CDR3 is CASSVERASTDTQYF. The CDR3 nucleotides are TGTGCCAGCAGTGTCGAGCGGGCCAGCACAGATACGCAGTATTTT. V is TRBV2 and J is TRBJ2-3; D perhaps matches TRBD2 (6 bases). The CDR3 spans 15 residues. Trimming cost V 4 bases and J 0 bases, with 11 bases left between them. Germline lookup yields CDR1 SNHLY and CDR2 FYNNEI. The entire variable domain, with the rest obtained from reference TRBV2 and TRBJ2-3, is as follows: EPEVTQTPSHQVTQMGQEVILRCVPISNHLYFYWYRQILGQKVEFLVSFYNNEISEKSEIFDDQFSVERPDGSNFTLKIRSTKLEDSAMYFCASSVERASTDTQYFGPGTRLTVL.

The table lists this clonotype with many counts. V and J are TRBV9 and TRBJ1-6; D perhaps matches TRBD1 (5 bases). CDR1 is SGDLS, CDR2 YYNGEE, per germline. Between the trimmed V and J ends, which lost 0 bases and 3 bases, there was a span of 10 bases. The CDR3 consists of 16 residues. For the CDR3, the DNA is TGTGCCAGCAGCGTAGGGCAAGGGGACTATAATTCACCCCTCCACTTT. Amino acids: CASSVGQGDYNSPLHF.

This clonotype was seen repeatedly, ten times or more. The DNA of the CDR3 is TGTGCCAGCAGTTATGGGACAACCTACGAGCAGTACTTC. The encoded protein is CASSYGTTYEQYF. The chain joins TRBV6-5 to TRBJ2-7, with D possibly being TRBD1 (6 bases). Germline CDR1 MNHEY, CDR2 SVGAGI. V was pared by 3 bases and J by 2 bases, with 8 bases between. This CDR3 contains 13 residues.

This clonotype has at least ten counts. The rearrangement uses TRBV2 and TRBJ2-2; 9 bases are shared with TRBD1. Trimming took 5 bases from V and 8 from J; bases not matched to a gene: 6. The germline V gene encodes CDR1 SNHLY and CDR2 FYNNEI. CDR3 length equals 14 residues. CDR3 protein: CASSWDRVTGELFF. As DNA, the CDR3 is TGTGCCAGCAGTTGGGACAGGGTAACAGGGGAGCTGTTTTTT.

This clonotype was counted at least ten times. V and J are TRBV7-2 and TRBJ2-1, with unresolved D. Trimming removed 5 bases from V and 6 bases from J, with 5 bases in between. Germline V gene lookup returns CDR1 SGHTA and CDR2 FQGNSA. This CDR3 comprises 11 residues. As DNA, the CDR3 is TGTGCCAGCAGCCGCGTCAATGAGCAGTTCTTC. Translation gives CASSRVNEQFF.

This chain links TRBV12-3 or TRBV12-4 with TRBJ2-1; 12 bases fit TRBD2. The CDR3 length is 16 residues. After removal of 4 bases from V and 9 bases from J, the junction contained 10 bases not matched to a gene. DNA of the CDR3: TGTGCCAGCAGTTCTCACCTAGCGGGAGGGGTAGGTGAGCAGTTCTTC. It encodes CASSSHLAGGVGEQFF.

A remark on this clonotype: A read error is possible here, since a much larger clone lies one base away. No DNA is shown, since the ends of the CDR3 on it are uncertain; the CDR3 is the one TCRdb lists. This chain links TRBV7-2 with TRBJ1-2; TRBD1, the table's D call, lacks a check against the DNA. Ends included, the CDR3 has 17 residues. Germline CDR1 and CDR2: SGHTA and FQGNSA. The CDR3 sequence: CASSLAFGQGALYGDTF.

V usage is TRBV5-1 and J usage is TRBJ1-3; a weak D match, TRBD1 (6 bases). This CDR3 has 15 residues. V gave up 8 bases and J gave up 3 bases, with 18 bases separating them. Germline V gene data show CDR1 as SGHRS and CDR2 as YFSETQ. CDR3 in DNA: TGCGCCAGTTCGGACAGCGAAACTCTTGGAAACACCATATATTTT. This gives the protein CASSDSETLGNTIYF.

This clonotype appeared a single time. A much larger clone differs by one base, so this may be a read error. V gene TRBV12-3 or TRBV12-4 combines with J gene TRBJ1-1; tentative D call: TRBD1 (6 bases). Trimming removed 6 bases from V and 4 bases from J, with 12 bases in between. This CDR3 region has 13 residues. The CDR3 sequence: CASSYHRATEAFF. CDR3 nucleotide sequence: TGTGCCAGCAGCTACCACAGGGCCACTGAAGCTTTCTTT.

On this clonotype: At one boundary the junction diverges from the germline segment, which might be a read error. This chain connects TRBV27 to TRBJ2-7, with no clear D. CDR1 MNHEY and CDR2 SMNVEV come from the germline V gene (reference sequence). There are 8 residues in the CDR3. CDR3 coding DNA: TGTGCCAGCACTCCCCTAGACTTC. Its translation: CASTPLDF.

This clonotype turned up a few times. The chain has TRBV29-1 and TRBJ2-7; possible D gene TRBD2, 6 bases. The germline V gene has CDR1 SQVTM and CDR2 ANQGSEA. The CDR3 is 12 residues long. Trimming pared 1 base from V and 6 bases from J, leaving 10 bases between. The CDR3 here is CSVEGRGREQYF. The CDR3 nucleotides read TGCAGCGTTGAAGGGCGGGGACGCGAGCAGTACTTC.

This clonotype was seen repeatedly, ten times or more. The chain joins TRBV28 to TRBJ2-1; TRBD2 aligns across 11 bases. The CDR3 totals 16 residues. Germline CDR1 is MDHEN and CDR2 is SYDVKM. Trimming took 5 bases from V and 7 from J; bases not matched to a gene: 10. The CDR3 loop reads CASSIQLAGASNEQFF. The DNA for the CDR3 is TGTGCCAGCAGTATACAACTAGCGGGAGCTTCTAATGAGCAGTTCTTC.

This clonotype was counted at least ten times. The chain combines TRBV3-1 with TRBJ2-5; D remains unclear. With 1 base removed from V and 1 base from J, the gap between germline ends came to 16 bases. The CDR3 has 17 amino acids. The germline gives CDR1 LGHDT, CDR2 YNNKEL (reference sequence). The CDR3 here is CASSQGFSLSFQETQYF. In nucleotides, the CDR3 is TGTGCCAGCAGCCAAGGGTTCAGCCTCAGCTTCCAAGAGACCCAGTACTTC.

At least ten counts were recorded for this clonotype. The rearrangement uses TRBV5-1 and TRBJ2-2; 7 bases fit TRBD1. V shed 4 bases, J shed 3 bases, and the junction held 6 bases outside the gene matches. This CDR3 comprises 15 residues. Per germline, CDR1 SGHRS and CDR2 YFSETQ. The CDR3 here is CASSLQGVDTGELFF. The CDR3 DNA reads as TGCGCCAGCAGCCTCCAGGGGGTAGACACCGGGGAGCTGTTTTTT.

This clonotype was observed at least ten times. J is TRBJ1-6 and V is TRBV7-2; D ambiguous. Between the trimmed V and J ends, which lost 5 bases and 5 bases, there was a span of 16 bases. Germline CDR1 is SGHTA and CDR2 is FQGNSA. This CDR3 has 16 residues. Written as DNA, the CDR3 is TGTGCCAGCAGCCTAATGCAGGCAGAGAATAATTCACCCCTCCACTTT. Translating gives CASSLMQAENNSPLHF.

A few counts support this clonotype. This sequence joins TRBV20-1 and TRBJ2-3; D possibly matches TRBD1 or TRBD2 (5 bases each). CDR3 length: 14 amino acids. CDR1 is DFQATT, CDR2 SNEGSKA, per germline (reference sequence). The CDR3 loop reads CSISWGFGADTQYF. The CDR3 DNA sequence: TGCAGCATCTCCTGGGGGTTTGGGGCAGATACGCAGTATTTT.

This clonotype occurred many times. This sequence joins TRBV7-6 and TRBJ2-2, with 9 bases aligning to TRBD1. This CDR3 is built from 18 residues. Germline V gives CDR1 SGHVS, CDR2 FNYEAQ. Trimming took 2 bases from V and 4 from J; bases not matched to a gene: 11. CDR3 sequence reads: CASSLIPAGTGPTGELFF. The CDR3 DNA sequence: TGTGCCAGCAGCTTAATCCCTGCCGGGACAGGGCCCACCGGGGAGCTGTTTTTT.

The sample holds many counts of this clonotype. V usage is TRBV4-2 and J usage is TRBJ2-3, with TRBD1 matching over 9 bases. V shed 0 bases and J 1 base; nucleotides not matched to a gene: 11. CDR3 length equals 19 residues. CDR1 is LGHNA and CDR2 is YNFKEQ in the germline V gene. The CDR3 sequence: CASSQETNLGQGGTDTQYF. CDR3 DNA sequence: TGTGCCAGCAGCCAAGAGACCAATCTGGGACAGGGAGGCACAGATACGCAGTATTTT.

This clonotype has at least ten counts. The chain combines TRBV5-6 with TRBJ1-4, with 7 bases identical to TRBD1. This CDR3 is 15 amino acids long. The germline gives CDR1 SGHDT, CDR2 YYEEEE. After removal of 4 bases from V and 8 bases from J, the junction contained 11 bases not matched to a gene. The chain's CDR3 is CASSTRQGLEEKLFF. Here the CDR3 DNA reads TGTGCCAGCAGCACTCGACAGGGATTAGAAGAAAAACTGTTTTTT.